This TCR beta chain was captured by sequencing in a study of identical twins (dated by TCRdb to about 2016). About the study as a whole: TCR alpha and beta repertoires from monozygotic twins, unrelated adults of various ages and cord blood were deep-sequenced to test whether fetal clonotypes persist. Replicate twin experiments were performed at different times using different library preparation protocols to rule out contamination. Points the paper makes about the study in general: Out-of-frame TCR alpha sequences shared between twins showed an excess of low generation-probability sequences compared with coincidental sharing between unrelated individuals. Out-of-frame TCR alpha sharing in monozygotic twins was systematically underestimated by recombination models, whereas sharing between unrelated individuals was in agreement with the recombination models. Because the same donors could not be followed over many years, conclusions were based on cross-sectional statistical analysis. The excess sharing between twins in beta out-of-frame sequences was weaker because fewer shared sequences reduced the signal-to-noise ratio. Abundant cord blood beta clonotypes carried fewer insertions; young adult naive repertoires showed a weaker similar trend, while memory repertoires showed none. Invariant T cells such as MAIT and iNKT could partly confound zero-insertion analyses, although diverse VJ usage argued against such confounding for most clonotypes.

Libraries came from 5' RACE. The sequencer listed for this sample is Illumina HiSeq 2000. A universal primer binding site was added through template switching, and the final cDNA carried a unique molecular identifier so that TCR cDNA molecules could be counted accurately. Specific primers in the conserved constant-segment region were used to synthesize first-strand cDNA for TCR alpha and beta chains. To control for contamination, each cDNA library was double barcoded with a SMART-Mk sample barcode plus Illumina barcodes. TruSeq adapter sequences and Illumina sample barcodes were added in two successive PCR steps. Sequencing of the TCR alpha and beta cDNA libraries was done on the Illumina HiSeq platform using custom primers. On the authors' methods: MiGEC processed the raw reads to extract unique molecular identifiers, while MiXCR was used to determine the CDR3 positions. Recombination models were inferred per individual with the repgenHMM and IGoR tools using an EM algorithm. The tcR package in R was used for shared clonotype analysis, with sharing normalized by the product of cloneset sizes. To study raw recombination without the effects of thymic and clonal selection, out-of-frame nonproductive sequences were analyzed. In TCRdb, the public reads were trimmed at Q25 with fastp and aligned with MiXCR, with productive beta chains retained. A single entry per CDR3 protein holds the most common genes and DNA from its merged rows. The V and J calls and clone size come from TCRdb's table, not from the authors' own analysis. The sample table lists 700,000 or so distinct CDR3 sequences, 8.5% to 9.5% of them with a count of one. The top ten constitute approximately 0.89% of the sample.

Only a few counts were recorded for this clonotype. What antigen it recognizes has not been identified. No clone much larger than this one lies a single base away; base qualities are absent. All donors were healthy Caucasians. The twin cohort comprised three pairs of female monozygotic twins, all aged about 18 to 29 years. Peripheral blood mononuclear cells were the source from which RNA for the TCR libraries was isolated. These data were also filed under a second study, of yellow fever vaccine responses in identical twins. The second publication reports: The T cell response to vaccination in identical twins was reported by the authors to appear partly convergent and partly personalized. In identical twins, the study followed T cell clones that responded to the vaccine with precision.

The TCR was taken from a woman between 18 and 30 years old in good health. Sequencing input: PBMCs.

The DNA is as follows: TGTGCCAGCAGCTTAGGTCCAGGGGAGGACTACGAGCAGTACTTC. It translates to CASSLGPGEDYEQYF. Recombination joined TRBV11-2 with TRBJ2-7, with the D gene tentatively TRBD1 or TRBD2, based on 6 matching bases in each. Taken from the germline V gene, the CDR1 and CDR2 loops are SGHAT and FQNNGV. From the cysteine through the phenylalanine, the CDR3 covers 15 amino acids. Kept here is only the CDR3 DNA, which spans 45 bases and is read in frame from base 1. V gives up 1 base and J gives up 3 bases, and the segment between their germline ends measures 13 bases.